The T cell receptor (beta chain) under discussion was sequenced for a study of blood T cell repertoires in COVID-19. Study overall: Acute and convalescent COVID-19 specimens originated in the United States, Italy and Spain. The cDNA or gDNA used as material had been derived from T cells, B-cell-depleted T cells, or PBMCs.

V dropped 2 bases and J dropped 6 bases, with 8 bases sitting between them. This CDR3 is 14 amino acids long. Germline V CDR1 and CDR2: SGHAT, FQDESV (reference sequence). Original data processing: It was from reference gene primer amplification that nucleated cell counts were estimated. The data were produced by immunoSEQ multiplex PCR, yet TCRdb's version contains in-frame clones alone and is incomplete. V and J calls and clone size come straight from that table; D and trimming were deduced from the DNA. This table holds about 87,000 clones, about 83% found once. The chain recombines TRBV11-1 with TRBJ1-6, with D unclear. The TCR was taken from a woman in her 70s with acute or convalescent COVID-19. Sequenced: peripheral blood. The CDR3 region has the DNA TGTGCCAGCAGCTTAACTGGGCGTAATTCACCCCTCCACTTT. Amino acid sequence: CASSLTGRNSPLHF.